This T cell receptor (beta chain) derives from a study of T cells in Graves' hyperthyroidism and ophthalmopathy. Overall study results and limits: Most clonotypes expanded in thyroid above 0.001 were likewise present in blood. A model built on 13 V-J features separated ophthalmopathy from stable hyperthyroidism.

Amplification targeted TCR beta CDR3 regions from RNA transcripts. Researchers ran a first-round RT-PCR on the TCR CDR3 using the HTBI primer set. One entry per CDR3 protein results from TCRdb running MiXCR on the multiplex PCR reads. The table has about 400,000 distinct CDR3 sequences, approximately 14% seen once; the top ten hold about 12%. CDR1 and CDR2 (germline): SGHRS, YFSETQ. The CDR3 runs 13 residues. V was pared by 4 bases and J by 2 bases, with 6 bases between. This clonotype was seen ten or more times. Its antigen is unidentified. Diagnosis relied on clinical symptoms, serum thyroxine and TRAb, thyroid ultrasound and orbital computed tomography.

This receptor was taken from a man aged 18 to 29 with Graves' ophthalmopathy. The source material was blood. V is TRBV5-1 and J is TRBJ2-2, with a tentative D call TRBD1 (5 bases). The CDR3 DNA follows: TGCGCCAGCAGCAGGACAAACACCGGGGAGCTGTTTTTT. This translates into CASSRTNTGELFF.